This T cell receptor beta chain was recovered during a study of OX40 agonist ivuxolimab in advanced cancers. Study overall: Ivuxolimab was delivered to patients intravenously every 2 weeks at doses spanning 0.01 to 10 mg/kg. Study results and caveats: The CD4+ and CD8+ T cells in the blood had expanded clonally by week 6 at 0.1 to 3.0 mg/kg. Fewer expanded clones were found on average in CD4+ than in CD8+ T cells.

The protocol was immunoSEQ multiplex PCR, while the TCRdb copy is restricted to in-frame clones and leaves out a portion. The data hold tens of thousands of clones, with around 94% observed a single time. Notes on this clone: Its antigen is currently unknown.

This material consisted of CD4+ or CD8+ T cells sorted from blood, taken in a trial of the OX40 agonist ivuxolimab. The TCR was taken from an adult with an advanced solid tumor such as melanoma, head and neck, liver or kidney cancer.

CDR3 region: CASSWAEGAAGELFF. The CDR3 DNA reads as TGTGCCAGCAGTTGGGCGGAGGGGGCGGCCGGGGAGCTGTTTTTT. The chain uses TRBV6-5 and TRBJ2-2; D possibly corresponds to TRBD1 (7 bases). This CDR3 is built from 15 residues. V was pared by 4 bases and J by 6 bases, with 15 bases between. Germline lookup yields CDR1 MNHEY and CDR2 SVGAGI.